Detailed here is one T cell receptor (beta chain). These data belong to a study of patients and donors after allogeneic stem cell transplantation. TCRdb re-called the RT-PCR reads through MiXCR, storing one row per CDR3 protein. There are some 960,000 distinct CDR3 sequences in the sample; roughly 18% occur only once, and about 6% lies in the top ten. Germline lookup yields CDR1 SGHRS and CDR2 YFSETQ. The CDR3 covers 16 residues. V trimming: 2 bases; J trimming: 7 bases; junction bases outside the gene matches: 7. The rearrangement links TRBV5-1 to TRBJ2-4; 12 bases agree with TRBD2. The receptor comes from a human donor who was either an allogeneic HSCT recipient or a stem cell or donor lymphocyte infusion donor (not recorded which). It is not recorded whose cells these are; they may come from a transplant donor. Sequencing was carried out using blood, either unsorted or a sorted T cell fraction (not recorded which). The CDR3 DNA reads as TGCGCCAGCAGCTTCGTCCTAGCGGGAGGGATGAACATTCAGTACTTC. Protein sequence: CASSFVLAGGMNIQYF.